A selection of T cell receptor beta chains follows, all from one sample in a study of blood T cell repertoires in COVID-19. Clones were read by immunoSEQ multiplex PCR, and TCRdb kept only the in-frame ones, dropping some. Among 410,000 or so clones listed, approximately 90% were seen once. The sequenced sample was peripheral blood. The receptors here all came from a middle-aged woman with COVID-19, enrolled during active disease. CDR3s include the opening cysteine and the closing phenylalanine or tryptophan. The order of the fields is D gene, J gene, clone size, V gene, CDR3 DNA, CDR3 protein. A D gene is named only where the DNA matches it firmly. The listing skips clone size in some rows; elsewhere it reads once, few, many or a size class.

TRBD2 TRBJ2-5 NA TRBV7-4 TGTGCCAGCAGCTTAAAGCTTAGCGGGGAGACCCAGTACTTC CASSLKLSGETQYF
NA TRBJ2-3 NA TRBV7-9 TGTGCCAGCAGCCTACGGGGACTGACCACAGATACGCAGTATTTT CASSLRGLTTDTQYF
NA TRBJ1-6 NA TRBV19 TGTGCCAGTAGTATTAGGGGGAATTCACCCCTCCACTTT CASSIRGNSPLHF
TRBD2 TRBJ2-3 NA TRBV6-6 TGTGCCAGCAGTACCGGACTAGCGCGATGGGATACGCAGTATTTT CASSTGLARWDTQYF
TRBD2 TRBJ2-7 NA TRBV29-1 TGCAGCTCAAGCGGGGGCCCCGGCTACGAGCAGTACTTC CSSSGGPGYEQYF
TRBD2 TRBJ2-7 NA TRBV19 TGTGCCAGCCGTGGGGCTAGCGGGAGTGACGAGCAGTACTTC CASRGASGSDEQYF
TRBD1 TRBJ1-2 NA TRBV29-1 TGCAGCGCCGAGTTACAGGGGGCGCGGGGCTACACCTTC CSAELQGARGYTF
NA TRBJ1-6 NA TRBV15 TGTGCCACCAGCATTGGACAGTTAGATTCACCCCTCCACTTT CATSIGQLDSPLHF
NA TRBJ1-5 NA TRBV28 TGTGCCAGCAGTTTAGAGGACAGAGGGTATCAGCCCCAGCATTTT CASSLEDRGYQPQHF
NA TRBJ2-2 NA TRBV11-2 TGTGCCAGCAGCTTATCCCTTTCCGGGGAGCTGTTTTTT CASSLSLSGELFF
NA TRBJ2-1 NA TRBV2 TGTGCCAGCAGGGTGGGGAGTTACAATGAGCAGTTCTTC CASRVGSYNEQFF
NA TRBJ1-5 NA TRBV29-1 TGCAGCGAGAGGGGGGGGAAAAATCAGCCCCAGCATTTT CSERGGKNQPQHF
TRBD1 TRBJ2-7 NA TRBV19 TGTGCCAGTAGTACTGGAACCGGGACAGAGATTTACGAGCAGTACTTC CASSTGTGTEIYEQYF
TRBD1 TRBJ1-5 NA TRBV7-9 TGTGCCAGCAGCTTGAGCTCAGGGGGCGCCTACACCAATCAGCCCCAGCATTTT CASSLSSGGAYTNQPQHF
NA TRBJ1-5 NA TRBV28 TGTGCCGGCGGAGGGGACTCTAATAGCAATCAGCCCCAGCATTTT CAGGGDSNSNQPQHF
NA TRBJ1-2 NA TRBV6-1 TGTGCCAGCAGTGAGGTAGAGGGCTATGGCTACACCTTC CASSEVEGYGYTF
NA TRBJ2-1 NA TRBV28 TGTGCCAGCAGCCTAACCCAGGGTAGCTATGAGCAGTTCTTC CASSLTQGSYEQFF
NA TRBJ2-7 few TRBV4-3 TGCGCCAGCAGCCACAGGGATTCAGGATCCTACGAGCAGTACTTC CASSHRDSGSYEQYF
NA TRBJ1-2 NA TRBV15 TGTGCCACCAGCAGAGATGCGGGCTATGGCTACACCTTC CATSRDAGYGYTF
NA TRBJ1-1 few TRBV7-2 TGTGCCAGCAGGTGGCAGGAGGCCACTGAAGCTTTCTTT CASRWQEATEAFF
TRBD1 TRBJ1-5 NA TRBV6-5 TGTGCCAGCAGTACGACAGGGGCCCTCAATCAGCCCCAGCATTTT CASSTTGALNQPQHF
NA TRBJ2-7 NA TRBV7-9 TGTGCCACACGCCGTCTGGGAGGCTACGAGCAGTACTTC CATRRLGGYEQYF